A single sample is the source of the 21 T cell receptor beta chains below, sequenced in a study of long-term antiretroviral therapy in people with HIV. Samples were assayed with immunoSEQ v3.0 at survey level. The assay was immunoSEQ multiplex PCR, and TCRdb's table has in-frame clones only and misses some. The sample has 20,000 to 25,000 clones; 88% are singletons. The specimen was unsorted PBMCs, collected 2.3 years after starting antiretroviral therapy. These receptors were obtained from a man in his 60s with HIV.

In DNA form, the CDR3 reads TGTGCCAGCAGTGTCCATTCAGTTCAAGAGACCCAGTACTTC. Amino acid sequence: CASSVHSVQETQYF. V is TRBV6-1 and J is TRBJ2-5; D is unclear. Trimming shortened V by 4 bases and J by 2 bases, and 11 bases separated the two germline ends. The V gene's germline CDR1 is MNHNS and CDR2 SASEGT. The CDR3 is 14 amino acids.

J is TRBJ2-3 and V is TRBV5-1; D is ambiguous. The V end was cut by 1 base, the J end by 6 bases, with 12 bases between. The germline gives CDR1 SGHRS, CDR2 YFSETQ. The CDR3 loop spans 14 amino acids. The CDR3: CASSLLSSPDTQYF. The CDR3 DNA reads TGCGCCAGCAGCTTGTTGTCCTCCCCGGATACGCAGTATTTT.

The table lists this clone with a few counts. This rearrangement joins TRBV6-6 to TRBJ1-5; no definite D call. CDR3 length: 13 amino acids. The V gene's germline CDR1 is MNHNY and CDR2 SVGAGI (reference sequence). Deletions cut 6 bases from V and 7 bases from J, with 13 bases between. The CDR3 is CASSPPGNQPQHF. CDR3 DNA sequence: TGTGCCAGCAGCCCTCCTGGGAACCAGCCCCAGCATTTT.

The rearrangement uses TRBV2 and TRBJ1-1, with D tentatively TRBD1 (6 bases). The CDR3 runs to 15 residues. Deletions cut 6 bases from V and 5 bases from J, with 19 bases between. CDR1 SNHLY and CDR2 FYNNEI come from the germline V gene. This chain's CDR3 is CASRPERGGETEAFF. In nucleotides, the CDR3 is TGTGCCAGCAGGCCAGAGAGGGGGGGAGAGACTGAAGCTTTCTTT.

This clone was observed once. The V gene is TRBV19, the J gene TRBJ2-3, with a weak D call TRBD1 (6 bases). The CDR3 totals 17 residues. Trimming pared 5 bases from V and 2 bases from J, leaving 20 bases between. Germline V gene sequence: CDR1 LNHDA, CDR2 SQIVND (reference sequence). CDR3 region: CASSASLRTDTTDTQYF. The CDR3 DNA sequence: TGTGCCAGTAGTGCTAGTCTACGGACAGATACCACAGATACGCAGTATTTT.

The V call is TRBV9, the J call TRBJ2-7; possible D gene TRBD2, 5 bases. The ends were cut back, 2 bases at V and 3 bases at J, with 15 bases in the middle. The CDR3 runs 15 residues. The germline V gene encodes CDR1 SGDLS and CDR2 YYNGEE. The CDR3 region has the DNA TGTGCCAGCAGCGTCAGCGGCAGCTCAGACTACGAGCAGTACTTC. Encoded protein: CASSVSGSSDYEQYF.

The gene calls are TRBV10-3 and TRBJ2-1, with 8 bases fitting TRBD2. The CDR3 spans 18 residues. Germline-derived CDR1 and CDR2 are ENHRY and SYGVKD. Trimming cost V 3 bases and J 2 bases; bases outside gene matches: 12. CDR3 sequence reads: CAISDPLGRARAYNEQFF. CDR3 nucleotides: TGTGCCATCAGTGACCCGCTCGGGAGGGCTCGGGCCTACAATGAGCAGTTCTTC.

This chain uses TRBV20-1 with TRBJ1-4; D perhaps matches TRBD1 (6 bases). Looked up from germline, CDR1 is DFQATT and CDR2 is SNEGSKA (reference sequence). The CDR3 contains 11 residues. CDR3 nucleotides: TGCAGCGGGGGGCGTAATGAAAAACTGTTTTTT. Protein sequence: CSGGRNEKLFF.

This chain joins TRBV18 and TRBJ2-5, with D perhaps TRBD2 (5 bases). The V gene's germline CDR1 is KGHSH and CDR2 LQKENI. Between the trimmed V and J ends, which lost 5 bases and 0 bases, there was a span of 13 bases. The CDR3 spans 15 residues. The chain's CDR3 is CASSITKDYQETQYF. The CDR3 DNA reads TGTGCCAGCTCAATCACTAAGGACTACCAAGAGACCCAGTACTTC.

This chain's CDR3 is CASSLRTAQETQYF. Written as DNA, the CDR3 is TGTGCCAGCAGTTTAAGAACAGCCCAAGAGACCCAGTACTTC. The rearrangement links TRBV27 to TRBJ2-5; no clear D gene. V was shortened by 2 bases and J by 1 base, with 8 bases between the two germline ends. This CDR3 spans 14 amino acids. CDR1 is MNHEY, CDR2 SMNVEV, per germline (reference sequence).

The count of this clone is one. This chain joins TRBV7-9 and TRBJ1-2, with D hard to call. Germline V CDR1 and CDR2: SEHNR, FQNEAQ (reference sequence). The CDR3 is 11 residues long. V shed 5 bases and J shed 2 bases, with 3 bases lying between them. The CDR3 spells CASSRNYGYTF. The CDR3 DNA reads as TGTGCCAGCAGCCGGAACTATGGCTACACCTTC.

This chain uses TRBV11-3 with TRBJ1-1; D remains ambiguous. V was trimmed by 2 bases and J by 2 bases, leaving 9 bases between them. Per germline, CDR1 SGHNT and CDR2 YENEEA. The CDR3 contains 14 residues. Here the CDR3 reads CASSLSGVNTEAFF. For the CDR3, the DNA is TGTGCCAGCAGCTTATCCGGGGTAAACACTGAAGCTTTCTTT.

The chain combines TRBV12-5 with TRBJ2-2; D call uncertain. The CDR3 is 13 residues long. V was pared by 1 base and J by 1 base, with 1 base between. Germline V lookup: CDR1 LGHNT, CDR2 FRNRAP. Written as DNA, the CDR3 is TGTGCTAGTGGTTTGGGGAACACCGGGGAGCTGTTTTTT. Translating it yields CASGLGNTGELFF.

The chain combines TRBV2 with TRBJ1-6, with D uncertain. Germline V gives CDR1 SNHLY, CDR2 FYNNEI. V lost 5 bases and J lost 8, with 10 bases in between. The CDR3 covers 13 residues. The CDR3 sequence: CASSQRDDSPLHF. For the CDR3, the DNA is TGTGCCAGCAGTCAAAGAGACGATTCACCCCTCCACTTT. The full variable domain, its missing parts supplied by reference TRBV2 and TRBJ1-6, is EPEVTQTPSHQVTQMGQEVILRCVPISNHLYFYWYRQILGQKVEFLVSFYNNEISEKSEIFDDQFSVERPDGSNFTLKIRSTKLEDSAMYFCASSQRDDSPLHFGNGTRLTVT.

The CDR3 region is CASSLRTGTWDSPLHF. As DNA, the CDR3 is TGTGCCAGCAGCTTGCGGACAGGGACCTGGGATTCACCCCTCCACTTT. The rearrangement joins TRBV5-4 to TRBJ1-6; 8 nucleotides agree with TRBD1. V shed 1 base and J 8 bases; nucleotides not matched to a gene: 8. Germline CDR1 reads SGHNT; CDR2 reads YYREEE (reference sequence). CDR3 size: 16 residues.

The rearrangement uses TRBV19 and TRBJ2-1; 7 bases match TRBD2. With V trimmed by 3 bases and J by 10 bases, 3 bases remained unmatched. Germline V gene data show CDR1 as LNHDA and CDR2 as SQIVND (reference sequence). The CDR3 extends over 12 amino acids. The CDR3 loop is CASSIGRLEQFF. The CDR3 DNA sequence: TGTGCCAGTAGTATCGGGAGGTTGGAGCAGTTCTTC.

This clone is a singleton in its sample. The rearrangement links TRBV18 to TRBJ1-4; 7 bases agree with TRBD1. This CDR3 contains 18 residues. Trimming took 4 bases from V and 0 from J; bases not matched to a gene: 11. Germline CDR1 KGHSH, CDR2 LQKENI. The CDR3 loop reads CASSLSPGQPSTNEKLFF. CDR3 nucleotide sequence: TGTGCCAGCTCACTCTCCCCGGGACAGCCGTCAACTAATGAAAAACTGTTTTTT. Based on the CDR3 plus reference TRBV18 and TRBJ1-4, the full variable domain is NAGVMQNPRHLVRRRGQEARLRCSPMKGHSHVYWYRQLPEEGLKFMVYLQKENIIDESGMPKERFSAEFPKEGPSILRIQQVVRGDSAAYFCASSLSPGQPSTNEKLFFGSGTQLSVL.

This chain uses TRBV4-3 with TRBJ2-3, with 9 nucleotides matching TRBD1. J gave up 4 bases and V 3 bases, and 2 bases lay outside the gene matches. Germline V CDR1 and CDR2: LGHNA, YSLEER. The length of the CDR3 is 14 residues. The CDR3 nucleotides are TGCGCCAGCAGCCAGGGACAGGGTCCAGATACGCAGTATTTT. Protein: CASSQGQGPDTQYF.

V and J are TRBV6-1 and TRBJ2-2; either TRBD1 or TRBD2 may fit D (5 bases each). Germline CDR1 reads MNHNS; CDR2 reads SASEGT. The CDR3 has 15 residues. Trimming cost V 10 bases and J 6 bases, with 21 bases left between them. CDR3 sequence reads: CAIKFIDSGPGELFF. CDR3 bases: TGTGCCATCAAATTTATTGACAGCGGACCCGGGGAGCTGTTTTTT.

J is TRBJ2-7 and V is TRBV6-6, with TRBD1 matching 7 bases. The CDR3 runs to 15 residues. Germline CDR1 is MNHNY and CDR2 is SVGAGI (reference sequence). The trim removed 5 bases at V and 3 bases at J, leaving 10 bases unmatched. CDR3 sequence reads: CASSRQGNLGYEQYF. The CDR3 DNA is TGTGCCAGCAGTAGACAGGGTAACCTGGGCTACGAGCAGTACTTC.

V usage is TRBV7-2 and J usage is TRBJ2-7; tentatively, D is TRBD1 or TRBD2 (5 bases each). The germline gives CDR1 SGHTA, CDR2 FQGNSA. V was cut by 5 bases and J by 0 bases, with 17 bases left in between. This CDR3 is built from 16 residues. The CDR3 is CASSRLPGTGSYEQYF. In DNA, the CDR3 is TGTGCCAGCAGCCGACTCCCGGGGACGGGCTCCTACGAGCAGTACTTC.